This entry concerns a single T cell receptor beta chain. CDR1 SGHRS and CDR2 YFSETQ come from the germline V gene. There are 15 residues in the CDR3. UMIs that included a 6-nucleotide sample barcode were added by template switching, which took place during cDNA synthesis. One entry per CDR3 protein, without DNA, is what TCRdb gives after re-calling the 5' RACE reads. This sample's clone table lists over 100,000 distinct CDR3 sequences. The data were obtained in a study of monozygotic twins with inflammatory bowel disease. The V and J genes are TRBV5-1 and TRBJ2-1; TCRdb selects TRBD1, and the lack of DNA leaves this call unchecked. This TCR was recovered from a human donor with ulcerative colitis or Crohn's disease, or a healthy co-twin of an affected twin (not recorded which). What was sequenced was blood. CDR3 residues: CASSLAGTDYNEQFF.